The next 29 T cell receptor beta chains were all read from a single sample in a study of T cell responses to AZD1222 COVID-19 vaccine. The table came from immunoSEQ multiplex PCR; TCRdb's copy has only in-frame clones and leaves some out. The sample shows about 160,000 clones, 85% to 90% of them seen only once. Sample: peripheral blood, taken on day 0 of AZD1222 vaccination. These receptors originate from an adult in good health.

The CDR3 here is CASSLASSYEQYF. The CDR3 DNA is TGTGCCAGCAGTTTGGCTAGCAGCTACGAGCAGTACTTC. V is TRBV27 and J is TRBJ2-7; possible D gene TRBD2, 5 bases. Germline V CDR1 and CDR2: MNHEY, SMNVEV (reference sequence). Trimming shortened V by 3 bases and J by 3 bases, and 9 bases separated the two germline ends. This CDR3 contains 13 residues.

This clone was counted a single time. The CDR3 DNA follows: TGTGCCAGCAGTTACTCGGCGACAGGGGAGGGAGAAAAACTGTTTTTT. Encoded protein: CASSYSATGEGEKLFF. J is TRBJ1-4 and V is TRBV6-2 or TRBV6-3; 8 bases map to TRBD1. CDR3 length: 16 amino acids. Germline V gives CDR1 MNHEY, CDR2 SVGEGT. V trimming: 0 bases; J trimming: 8 bases; junction bases outside the gene matches: 8.

The chain recombines TRBV7-9 with TRBJ1-4, with D maybe TRBD1 (6 bases). The CDR3 sequence is 16 residues long. Looked up from germline, CDR1 is SEHNR and CDR2 is FQNEAQ (reference sequence). Trimming shortened V by 1 base and J by 4 bases, and 13 bases separated the two germline ends. The CDR3 DNA reads TGTGCCAGCAGCTTAGAGGGGGGACACCTTAATGAAAAACTGTTTTTT. Translated, it gives CASSLEGGHLNEKLFF.

There are a few counts of this clone. The chain couples TRBV15 to TRBJ2-7; D perhaps matches TRBD2 (6 bases). This CDR3 comprises 14 residues. Deletions cut 2 bases from V and 7 bases from J, with 15 bases between. Germline V gene lookup returns CDR1 LNHNV and CDR2 YYDKDF (reference sequence). In DNA, the CDR3 is TGTGCCACCAGCAGATCAACCCTAGCGCGGGAGCAGTACTTC. Its translation: CATSRSTLAREQYF.

This chain joins TRBV19 and TRBJ1-2, with TRBD1 matching 9 bases. The ends lost 5 bases at V and 8 bases at J; junction bases unmatched: 12. The length of the CDR3 is 15 residues. Looked up from germline, CDR1 is LNHDA and CDR2 is SQIVND (reference sequence). The CDR3 bases are TGTGCCAGTAGTGACCCGGGACAGGGTTTAAGCGGCTACACCTTC. Translation: CASSDPGQGLSGYTF.

This chain joins TRBV29-1 and TRBJ1-3, with 9 bases aligning to TRBD1. Trimming removed 4 bases from V and 0 bases from J; junction bases left unmatched: 1. CDR1 SQVTM and CDR2 ANQGSEA come from the germline V gene. The CDR3 has 14 amino acids. As DNA, the CDR3 is TGCAGCGTTGGGACAGGGGTCTCTGGAAACACCATATATTTT. Translation gives CSVGTGVSGNTIYF.

V usage is TRBV30 and J usage is TRBJ2-1; the match to TRBD1 covers 10 bases. J was trimmed by 4 bases and V by 4 bases; bases with no gene match: 7. Germline CDR1 and CDR2: GTSNPN and SVGIG (reference sequence). CDR3 length: 15 residues. CDR3 nucleotide sequence: TGTGCCTGGATACCCGGGACAGGGGCTTACAATGAGCAGTTCTTC. This encodes CAWIPGTGAYNEQFF.

The chain links TRBV5-5 to TRBJ2-7, with 12 positions matching TRBD2. After removal of 4 bases from V and 2 bases from J, the junction contained 4 bases not matched to a gene. In germline, CDR1 is SGHKS, CDR2 YYEKEE (reference sequence). The CDR3 has 15 residues. The CDR3 region is CASSTGLAGTYEQYF. The CDR3 DNA reads as TGTGCCAGCAGCACAGGACTAGCGGGAACCTACGAGCAGTACTTC.

The V gene is TRBV13, the J gene TRBJ1-2; tentatively, D is TRBD1 (5 bases). The V gene's germline CDR1 is PRHDT and CDR2 FYEKMQ (reference sequence). The CDR3 length is 17 residues. V lost 2 bases and J lost 4, with 20 bases in between. The CDR3 sequence is CASSLQIAGAQGYGYTF. In DNA form, the CDR3 reads TGTGCCAGCAGCTTACAAATAGCTGGGGCCCAGGGCTATGGCTACACCTTC.

V usage is TRBV12-3 or TRBV12-4 and J usage is TRBJ1-1, with no clear D. CDR3 length: 12 amino acids. The ends were cut back, 6 bases at V and 12 bases at J, with 17 bases in the middle. The CDR3 region has the DNA TGTGCCAGCAGACCTACCGGAGGAAAGCCTTTCTTT. It yields the protein CASRPTGGKPFF.

A note on this clone: The sample has other DNA sequences that encode this CDR3 too. The chain couples TRBV27 to TRBJ1-5, with D perhaps matching TRBD1 (5 bases). CDR3 size: 12 residues. Germline CDR1 is MNHEY and CDR2 is SMNVEV (reference sequence). V lost 2 bases, J lost 7 bases, and 6 bases lay in between. The CDR3: CASSLTGQPQHF. The CDR3, as DNA: TGTGCCAGCAGTTTAACAGGACAGCCCCAGCATTTT.

The genes are TRBV10-3 and TRBJ1-1, with D possibly matching TRBD1 (5 bases). The CDR3 has 12 amino acids. Germline V lookup: CDR1 ENHRY, CDR2 SYGVKD. The germline V and J ends were trimmed by 3 bases and 4 bases, with 6 bases remaining between them. CDR3 in amino acids: CAISERGTEAFF. In DNA, the CDR3 is TGTGCCATCAGTGAAAGGGGCACTGAAGCTTTCTTT.

This rearrangement joins TRBV18 to TRBJ1-5, with D hard to call. V lost 1 base, J lost 6 bases, and 13 bases lay in between. The CDR3 loop spans 15 amino acids. Germline V gives CDR1 KGHSH, CDR2 LQKENI. DNA for the CDR3: TGTGCCAGCTCACCACTAGGGCTGTCGGGTCAGCCCCAGCATTTT. This translates into CASSPLGLSGQPQHF.

The DNA of the CDR3 is TGTGCCAGCTCACCACCGACAGGTAGTTTAACTGAAGCTTTCTTT. This encodes CASSPPTGSLTEAFF. J is TRBJ1-1 and V is TRBV18; tentatively, D is TRBD1 (6 bases). This CDR3 has 15 amino acids. Trimming took off 0 bases at V and 5 bases at J, with 13 bases between the two ends. CDR1 and CDR2 (germline): KGHSH, LQKENI.

The chain is built from TRBV7-3 and TRBJ2-5, with a weak D call TRBD1 (6 bases). The CDR3 runs 16 residues. The V end lost 0 bases, the J end lost 5 bases, and 16 bases lay between the germline ends. The germline V gene has CDR1 SGHTA and CDR2 FQGTGA. CDR3: CASSLTSNRVGETQYF. Written as DNA, the CDR3 is TGTGCCAGCAGCTTAACGTCTAACAGGGTAGGGGAGACCCAGTACTTC.

The V gene is TRBV6-5, the J gene TRBJ2-1; 7 nucleotides match TRBD2. CDR3 length: 15 residues. V lost 4 bases and J lost 3; bases outside the gene matches: 6. The germline gives CDR1 MNHEY, CDR2 SVGAGI. This CDR3 reads CASSSEAGNYNEQFF. The CDR3 region has the DNA TGTGCCAGCAGTTCGGAAGCGGGGAACTACAATGAGCAGTTCTTC.

The J gene is TRBJ2-3, the V gene TRBV15, with D possibly TRBD1 on 5 matching bases. The germline gives CDR1 LNHNV, CDR2 YYDKDF (reference sequence). CDR3 length equals 17 residues. Trimming took 1 base from V and 2 from J, leaving 16 bases between them. The CDR3 spells CATSRGGRVRATDTQYF. In nucleotides, the CDR3 is TGTGCCACCAGCAGAGGGGGCAGGGTAAGGGCCACAGATACGCAGTATTTT.

J is TRBJ2-5 and V is TRBV25-1; D may be TRBD1 (6 bases). Germline loops: CDR1 MGHDK, CDR2 SYGVNS. The ends were cut back, 5 bases at V and 5 bases at J, with 18 bases in the middle. The CDR3 runs 15 residues. The CDR3 DNA is TGTGCCAGCAGTCCTAGGACAGTGCCGAGGGAGACCCAGTACTTC. This sequence encodes CASSPRTVPRETQYF.

This clone was observed once. The rearrangement joins TRBV6-5 to TRBJ2-2; D perhaps matches TRBD2 (5 bases). Trimming cost V 6 bases and J 1 base, with 9 bases left between them. Germline V gene sequence: CDR1 MNHEY, CDR2 SVGAGI. This CDR3 has 14 residues. The CDR3 DNA reads as TGTGCCAGCAGCCCCGGGATGAACACCGGGGAGCTGTTTTTT. Its translation is CASSPGMNTGELFF.

The sample holds a few counts of this clone. The rearrangement uses TRBV6-4 and TRBJ2-7; 8 bases map to TRBD2. The germline V gene encodes CDR1 MRHNA and CDR2 SNTAGT. There are 15 residues in the CDR3. V lost 4 bases and J lost 5; bases outside the gene matches: 10. CDR3 region: CASSALPAGADEQYF. Here the CDR3 DNA reads TGTGCCAGCAGTGCCCTTCCAGCGGGAGCGGACGAGCAGTACTTC.

CDR3 nucleotides: TGTGCCAGCAGGAACTCAGGCACAACTAATGAAAAACTGTTTTTT. Translated: CASRNSGTTNEKLFF. The chain combines TRBV11-2 with TRBJ1-4; D gene ambiguous. V was clipped by 6 bases and J by 0 bases, with 11 bases between them. The germline CDR1 and CDR2 sequences are SGHAT and FQNNGV. The CDR3 runs to 15 residues.

V is TRBV23-1 and J is TRBJ1-1, with a weak D call TRBD1 (5 bases). TRBV23-1 is flagged as an ORF with uncertain function. V shed 4 bases and J shed 5 bases, with 17 bases lying between them. This CDR3 region has 15 residues. CDR3 bases: TGCGCCAGCAGTCCCGGCAGGACCAAGGGGACTGAAGCTTTCTTT. It codes for CASSPGRTKGTEAFF.

The chain employs TRBV13 and TRBJ2-7, with 15 bases identical to TRBD2. Germline V CDR1 and CDR2: PRHDT, FYEKMQ (reference sequence). J was trimmed by 3 bases and V by 5 bases; bases with no gene match: 2. The CDR3 sequence is 15 residues long. CDR3 DNA sequence: TGTGCCAGCAGCGGACTAGCGGGAGGGCGCTACGAGCAGTACTTC. Translation gives CASSGLAGGRYEQYF.

The chain uses TRBV7-8 and TRBJ2-3, with 10 bases lining up with TRBD2. The junction had 4 bases not matched to a gene; V was cut back by 8 bases and J by 2 bases. This CDR3 is built from 14 residues. CDR1 and CDR2 (germline): SGHVS, FQNEAQ. CDR3 in DNA: TGTGCCAGCCGAGCGGGGGGGCCCACAGATACGCAGTATTTT. Amino acids: CASRAGGPTDTQYF.

The CDR3, as DNA: TGTGCCAGCAGACGACAGGGGGCGGGTCAGCCCCAGCATTTT. Protein: CASRRQGAGQPQHF. The chain carries TRBV2 and TRBJ1-5, with 10 bases matching TRBD1. Germline values: CDR1 SNHLY, CDR2 FYNNEI. Trimming removed 6 bases from V and 6 bases from J; junction bases left unmatched: 5. The CDR3 is 14 residues long. Variable domain in full (rest from reference TRBV2 and TRBJ1-5): EPEVTQTPSHQVTQMGQEVILRCVPISNHLYFYWYRQILGQKVEFLVSFYNNEISEKSEIFDDQFSVERPDGSNFTLKIRSTKLEDSAMYFCASRRQGAGQPQHFGDGTRLSIL.

The chain has TRBV9 and TRBJ2-1; TRBD2 matches at 9 bases. This CDR3 region has 17 residues. Germline loops: CDR1 SGDLS, CDR2 YYNGEE. With 4 bases clipped from V and 2 bases from J, the junction kept 10 bases outside the gene matches. The CDR3 loop is CASSPSGGRVTYNEQFF. The CDR3 DNA reads as TGTGCCAGCAGCCCGAGCGGCGGGAGGGTGACCTACAATGAGCAGTTCTTC.

This chain connects TRBV4-2 to TRBJ1-5; no clear D. Germline loops: CDR1 LGHNA, CDR2 YNFKEQ. The CDR3 has 15 residues. Trimming removed 0 bases from V and 2 bases from J, with 8 bases in between. The CDR3 spells CASSQDVGGNQPQHF. Here the CDR3 DNA reads TGTGCCAGCAGCCAAGATGTGGGTGGCAATCAGCCCCAGCATTTT.

This rearrangement joins TRBV9 to TRBJ2-3, with D unclear. This CDR3 spans 15 amino acids. Trimming removed 0 bases from V and 0 bases from J, with 8 bases in between. CDR1 SGDLS and CDR2 YYNGEE come from the germline V gene. For the CDR3, the DNA is TGTGCCAGCAGCGTAGGGGCCTCAAGCACAGATACGCAGTATTTT. Amino acids: CASSVGASSTDTQYF.

The chain links TRBV10-3 to TRBJ2-5; D remains unclear. V was trimmed by 10 bases and J by 1 base, leaving 4 bases between them. This CDR3 comprises 10 residues. Germline values: CDR1 ENHRY, CDR2 SYGVKD. CDR3 loop: CATGQETQYF. The DNA for the CDR3 is TGTGCCACTGGCCAAGAGACCCAGTACTTC.